These 27 T cell receptor beta chains came from one sample sequenced in a study of blood T cell repertoires in COVID-19. Measured with immunoSEQ multiplex PCR; TCRdb has only the in-frame clones, and not every one. The repertoire has under 150,000 clones, approximately 83% of them found once; the top ten carry around 8%. Sample: peripheral blood. The receptors come from a woman in her fifties or sixties with COVID-19, enrolled during active disease.

The chain links TRBV30 to TRBJ1-5, with TRBD1 as a possible D gene (5 bases). This CDR3 has 14 amino acids. Deletions cut 4 bases from V and 0 bases from J, with 10 bases between. Looked up from germline, CDR1 is GTSNPN and CDR2 is SVGIG (reference sequence). The CDR3 loop reads CAWKGRDSNQPQHF. For the CDR3, the DNA is TGTGCCTGGAAGGGGCGGGATAGCAATCAGCCCCAGCATTTT.

V gene TRBV7-8 combines with J gene TRBJ2-3; a weak D match, TRBD2 (5 bases). Trimming cost V 5 bases and J 4 bases, with 16 bases left between them. Germline assignment: CDR1 SGHVS and CDR2 FQNEAQ. The CDR3 sequence is 15 residues long. In DNA form, the CDR3 reads TGTGCCAGCAGCCCATTTACTAGTAGGGCAGATACGCAGTATTTT. This codes for CASSPFTSRADTQYF.

DNA for the CDR3: TGTGCCAGCTGGACAGGGGGCTCTTCCTATGGCTACACCTTC. Encoded protein: CASWTGGSSYGYTF. The chain carries TRBV6-5 and TRBJ1-2; 11 nucleotides match TRBD1. Trimming took 8 bases from V and 4 from J; bases not matched to a gene: 6. This CDR3 spans 14 amino acids. CDR1 is MNHEY, CDR2 SVGAGI, per germline.

The genes are TRBV5-8 and TRBJ2-3, with a weak D call TRBD2 (6 bases). Trimming removed 2 bases from V and 2 bases from J, with 12 bases in between. CDR1 and CDR2 from the germline V gene are SGHTS and YDEGEE. This CDR3 has 15 residues. The CDR3 bases are TGTGCCAGCAGCTTTTTCGGGGGAGCCACAGATACGCAGTATTTT. Its protein is CASSFFGGATDTQYF. Filled out from reference TRBV5-8 and TRBJ2-3, the complete variable domain reads EAGVTQSPTHLIKTRGQQATLRCSPISGHTSVYWYQQALGLGLQFLLWYDEGEERNRGNFPPRFSGRQFPNYSSELNVNALELEDSALYLCASSFFGGATDTQYFGPGTRLTVL.

This clone has only a few counts. The chain couples TRBV30 to TRBJ1-3; 9 bases map to TRBD1. Trimming took 2 bases from V and 5 from J; bases not matched to a gene: 10. Germline CDR1 is GTSNPN and CDR2 is SVGIG (reference sequence). The CDR3 totals 16 residues. The chain's CDR3 is CAWSILLGQGRNTIYF. The CDR3, as DNA: TGTGCCTGGAGTATCCTTTTGGGACAGGGTAGAAACACCATATATTTT.

This clone has a handful of counts. The rearrangement links TRBV7-9 to TRBJ2-7; D not resolved. Germline CDR1 reads SEHNR; CDR2 reads FQNEAQ (reference sequence). This CDR3 has 14 amino acids. V was clipped by 5 bases and J by 0 bases, with 11 bases between them. Here the CDR3 DNA reads TGTGCCAGCAGCCCACGGTCCGGCTCCTACGAGCAGTACTTC. Its translation is CASSPRSGSYEQYF.

The V and J genes are TRBV18 and TRBJ1-1; 8 bases align to TRBD1. With V trimmed by 1 base and J by 4 bases, 2 bases remained unmatched. This CDR3 region has 14 residues. The V gene's germline CDR1 is KGHSH and CDR2 LQKENI. The CDR3 is CASSPRTGSTEAFF. The CDR3 nucleotides are TGTGCCAGCTCACCACGGACAGGGAGCACTGAAGCTTTCTTT.

V and J are TRBV6-2 or TRBV6-3 and TRBJ2-1; maybe TRBD1 (5 bases). V shed 5 bases and J shed 0 bases, with 11 bases lying between them. This CDR3 region has 15 residues. Germline CDR1 MNHEY, CDR2 SVGEGT. The CDR3 loop is CASSQTGYSYNEQFF. DNA for the CDR3: TGTGCCAGCAGTCAAACAGGTTACTCCTACAATGAGCAGTTCTTC.

The chain is built from TRBV27 and TRBJ1-2; possible D gene TRBD1, 6 bases. The CDR3 is 13 residues long. Germline loops: CDR1 MNHEY, CDR2 SMNVEV (reference sequence). V shed 6 bases and J shed 4 bases, with 12 bases lying between them. CDR3 protein: CASSPGVGYGYTF. The CDR3 region has the DNA TGTGCCAGCAGCCCAGGGGTTGGCTATGGCTACACCTTC.

This clone has just one count. The gene calls are TRBV6-5 and TRBJ2-2, with D perhaps TRBD2 (6 bases). V was trimmed by 2 bases and J by 4 bases, leaving 11 bases between them. Per germline, CDR1 MNHEY and CDR2 SVGAGI. The CDR3 loop spans 15 amino acids. DNA for the CDR3: TGTGCCAGCAGTTACGGGGGGATGGGCACCGGGGAGCTGTTTTTT. As protein: CASSYGGMGTGELFF.

J is TRBJ2-5 and V is TRBV9, with 7 bases aligning to TRBD1. The germline gives CDR1 SGDLS, CDR2 YYNGEE. The CDR3 loop spans 15 amino acids. J was trimmed by 5 bases and V by 3 bases; bases with no gene match: 10. CDR3 amino acids: CASSGQGPNLETQYF. CDR3 nucleotide sequence: TGTGCCAGCAGCGGACAGGGACCCAATTTGGAGACCCAGTACTTC.

The chain couples TRBV5-1 to TRBJ2-1, with TRBD2 identical over 16 bases. J lost 6 bases, V lost 4 bases, and 10 bases had no gene match. Germline lookup yields CDR1 SGHRS and CDR2 YFSETQ. This CDR3 contains 18 residues. The CDR3 is CASSLTGTSGGAGNEQFF. The CDR3 bases are TGCGCCAGCAGCCTGACCGGGACTAGCGGGGGGGCGGGCAATGAGCAGTTCTTC.

This clone was counted ten times or more. This sample also contains other DNA sequences that code for the same CDR3. The chain uses TRBV3-1 (or the pseudogene TRBV3-2) and TRBJ1-1; D is unresolved. This CDR3 contains 13 residues. Trimming pared 1 base from V and 5 bases from J, leaving 8 bases between. Germline assignment: CDR1 LGHDT and CDR2 YNNKEL (reference sequence). This CDR3 reads CASSQARQTEAFF. The CDR3 bases are TGTGCCAGCAGCCAAGCGCGTCAAACTGAAGCTTTCTTT.

J is TRBJ2-7 and V is TRBV30; 8 bases align to TRBD1. Unmatched junction bases numbered 4, after V lost 7 bases and J lost 5 bases. From germline, CDR1 is GTSNPN and CDR2 SVGIG (reference sequence). CDR3 size: 11 residues. The CDR3 loop reads CAFQTGDEQYF. The CDR3 DNA reads as TGTGCCTTCCAGACAGGGGACGAGCAGTACTTC. Supplemented by reference TRBV30 and TRBJ2-7, the full variable domain reads SQTIHQWPATLVQPVGSPLSLECTVEGTSNPNLYWYRQAAGRGLQLLFYSVGIGQISSEVPQNLSASRPQDRQFILSSKKLLLSDSGFYLCAFQTGDEQYFGPGTRLTVT.

The J gene is TRBJ1-1, the V gene TRBV5-1, with a tentative D call TRBD1 (5 bases). This CDR3 contains 13 residues. V was cut by 4 bases and J by 5 bases, with 12 bases left in between. The germline gives CDR1 SGHRS, CDR2 YFSETQ. The CDR3 here is CASSTQGRTEAFF. The CDR3 DNA reads as TGCGCCAGCAGCACCCAGGGTCGGACTGAAGCTTTCTTT.

This chain links TRBV5-1 with TRBJ2-5; D is possibly TRBD2 (7 bases). The CDR3 length is 15 residues. Trimming removed 1 base from V and 5 bases from J, with 15 bases in between. Germline-derived CDR1 and CDR2 are SGHRS and YFSETQ. CDR3 region: CASSLSRGAGETQYF. The CDR3 coding sequence is TGCGCCAGCAGCTTGAGTCGGGGGGCCGGGGAGACCCAGTACTTC.

The V and J genes are TRBV6-2 or TRBV6-3 and TRBJ2-5; TRBD2 might be the D (7 bases). The germline CDR1 and CDR2 sequences are MNHEY and SVGEGT. Trimming cost V 2 bases and J 9 bases, with 25 bases left between them. The CDR3 runs 17 residues. The CDR3 DNA reads as TGTGCCAGCAGTTACCCCCAGGGGCGGGGGTCAGGTGTGGCCCAGTACTTC. Translating gives CASSYPQGRGSGVAQYF.

This sequence joins TRBV20-1 and TRBJ1-1, with D maybe TRBD1 (6 bases). Between the trimmed V and J ends, which lost 6 bases and 12 bases, there was a span of 17 bases. Germline CDR1 reads DFQATT; CDR2 reads SNEGSKA (reference sequence). This CDR3 contains 11 residues. CDR3 residues: CSAFRDKATFF. CDR3 bases: TGCAGTGCGTTCCGGGACAAGGCAACTTTCTTT.

The V call is TRBV11-2, the J call TRBJ2-3; D uncertain. V was trimmed by 3 bases and J by 2 bases, leaving 9 bases between them. The CDR3 loop spans 14 amino acids. Germline V gene sequence: CDR1 SGHAT, CDR2 FQNNGV. Here the CDR3 reads CASSFGGNTDTQYF. The DNA of the CDR3 is TGTGCCAGCAGCTTCGGCGGAAACACAGATACGCAGTATTTT.

The chain uses TRBV7-9 and TRBJ2-3; TRBD2 agrees at 9 bases. The germline gives CDR1 SEHNR, CDR2 FQNEAQ (reference sequence). This CDR3 contains 13 residues. V was pared by 11 bases and J by 10 bases, with 13 bases of the junction left unmatched. CDR3 nucleotide sequence: TGTGCCTCCGGAGCGGGGGGACCACCAGCGCAGTATTTT. Translation: CASGAGGPPAQYF. Supplemented by reference TRBV7-9 and TRBJ2-3, the full variable domain reads DTGVSQNPRHKITKRGQNVTFRCDPISEHNRLYWYRQTLGQGPEFLTYFQNEAQLEKSRLLSDRFSAERPKGSFSTLEIQRTEQGDSAMYLCASGAGGPPAQYFGPGTRLTVL.

The rearrangement uses TRBV28 and TRBJ1-5; 9 bases are a match to TRBD1. Germline V lookup: CDR1 MDHEN, CDR2 SYDVKM. The ends lost 8 bases at V and 7 bases at J; junction bases unmatched: 15. The CDR3 length is 16 residues. The CDR3 here is CASYTAGTGSRQPQHF. DNA for the CDR3: TGTGCCAGCTACACCGCCGGGACAGGGTCGAGACAGCCCCAGCATTTT.

The chain has TRBV9 and TRBJ2-5; the D gene is possibly TRBD2 (7 bases). Trimming took off 3 bases at V and 5 bases at J, with 20 bases between the two ends. The CDR3 is 16 residues long. CDR1 SGDLS and CDR2 YYNGEE come from the germline V gene. In DNA form, the CDR3 reads TGTGCCAGCAGCGCCACAGACGGGGGGCTGATGGAGACCCAGTACTTC. Protein: CASSATDGGLMETQYF.

V and J are TRBV6-5 and TRBJ1-1, with no clear D. Germline V gene lookup returns CDR1 MNHEY and CDR2 SVGAGI. The CDR3 totals 16 residues. V lost 0 bases to trimming and J lost 4 bases, with 15 bases between them. The CDR3 DNA reads TGTGCCAGCAGTTACTCGACCTCCGTAGGAGCCACTGAAGCTTTCTTT. This codes for CASSYSTSVGATEAFF.

The chain employs TRBV5-1 and TRBJ2-1; 13 nucleotides match TRBD2. The CDR3 is 16 residues long. V lost 4 bases and J lost 10; bases outside the gene matches: 11. From germline, CDR1 is SGHRS and CDR2 YFSETQ. CDR3 DNA: TGCGCCAGCAGCCCAGGACTAGCGGGGGTGGTGGGAGAGCAGTTCTTC. It yields the protein CASSPGLAGVVGEQFF.

This clone has more than one count but fewer than ten. This chain joins TRBV21-1 and TRBJ1-5. TRBV21-1 is deemed a pseudogene. The CDR3 has 10 residues. The CDR3 spells CASTGQPQHF. The CDR3 DNA is TGTGCCAGCACGGGTCAGCCCCAGCATTTT.

The DNA for the CDR3 is TGTGCCAGTAGTTTCGGTGGGAGCACTGAAGCTTTCTTT. Translation gives CASSFGGSTEAFF. J is TRBJ1-1 and V is TRBV19; no clear D. Trimming removed 5 bases from V and 4 bases from J, with 11 bases in between. The CDR3 length is 13 residues. Germline V gene data show CDR1 as LNHDA and CDR2 as SQIVND (reference sequence).

The rearrangement uses TRBV6-6 and TRBJ1-2, with D unresolved. Trimming pared 6 bases from V and 4 bases from J, leaving 18 bases between. This CDR3 comprises 15 residues. Germline lookup yields CDR1 MNHNY and CDR2 SVGAGI (reference sequence). The CDR3 coding sequence is TGTGCCAGCAGGTTAGAGGGAGGCTTCTCCTATGGCTACACCTTC. Its protein is CASRLEGGFSYGYTF.